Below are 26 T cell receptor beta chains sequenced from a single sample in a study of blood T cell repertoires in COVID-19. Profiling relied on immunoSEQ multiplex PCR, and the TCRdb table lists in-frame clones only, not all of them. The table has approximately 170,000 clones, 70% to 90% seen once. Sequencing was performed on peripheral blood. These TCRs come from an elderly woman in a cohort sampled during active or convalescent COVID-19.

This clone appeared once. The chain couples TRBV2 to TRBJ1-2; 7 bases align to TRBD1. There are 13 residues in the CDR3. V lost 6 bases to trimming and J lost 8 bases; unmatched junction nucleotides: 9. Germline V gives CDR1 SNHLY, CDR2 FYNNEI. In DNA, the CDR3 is TGTGCCAGCAGCCAACAGGGGATGGGAGGCTACACCTTC. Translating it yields CASSQQGMGGYTF.

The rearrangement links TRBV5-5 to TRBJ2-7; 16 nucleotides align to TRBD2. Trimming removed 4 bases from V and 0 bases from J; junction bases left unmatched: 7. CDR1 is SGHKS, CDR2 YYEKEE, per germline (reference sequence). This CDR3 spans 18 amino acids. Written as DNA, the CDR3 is TGTGCCAGCAGCCCCGGGACTAGCGGGGGGGCCCCCTCCTACGAGCAGTACTTC. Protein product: CASSPGTSGGAPSYEQYF. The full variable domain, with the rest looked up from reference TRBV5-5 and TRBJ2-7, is DAGVTQSPTHLIKTRGQQVTLRCSPISGHKSVSWYQQVLGQGPQFIFQYYEKEERGRGNFPDRFSARQFPNYSSELNVNALLLGDSALYLCASSPGTSGGAPSYEQYFGPGTRLTVT.

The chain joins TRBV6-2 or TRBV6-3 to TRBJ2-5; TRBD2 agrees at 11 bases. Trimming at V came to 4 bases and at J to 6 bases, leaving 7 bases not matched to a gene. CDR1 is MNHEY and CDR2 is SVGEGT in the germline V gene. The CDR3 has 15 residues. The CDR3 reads CASSSFSGGAQTQYF. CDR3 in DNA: TGTGCCAGCAGTTCCTTTAGCGGGGGGGCGCAGACCCAGTACTTC.

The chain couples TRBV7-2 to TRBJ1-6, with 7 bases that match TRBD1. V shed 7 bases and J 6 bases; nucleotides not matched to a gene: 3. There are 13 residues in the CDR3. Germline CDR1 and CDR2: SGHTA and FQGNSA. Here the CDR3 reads CASKGQSNSPLHF. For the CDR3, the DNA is TGTGCCAGCAAGGGACAGAGTAATTCACCCCTCCACTTT.

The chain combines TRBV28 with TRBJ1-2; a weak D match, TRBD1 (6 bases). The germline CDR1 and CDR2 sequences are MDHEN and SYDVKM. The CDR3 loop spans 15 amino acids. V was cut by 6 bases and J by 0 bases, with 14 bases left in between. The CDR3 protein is CASSPGHLANYGYTF. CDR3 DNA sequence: TGTGCCAGCAGCCCGGGACATCTAGCTAACTATGGCTACACCTTC.

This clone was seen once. CDR3: CASSLPTGAPIGTGELFF. The CDR3 DNA reads TGTGCCAGTAGTCTCCCGACAGGGGCGCCAATTGGCACCGGGGAGCTGTTTTTT. The chain carries TRBV19 and TRBJ2-2; the match to TRBD1 covers 8 bases. The CDR3 extends over 18 amino acids. V shed 5 bases, J shed 4 bases, and the junction held 15 bases outside the gene matches. From germline, CDR1 is LNHDA and CDR2 SQIVND (reference sequence).

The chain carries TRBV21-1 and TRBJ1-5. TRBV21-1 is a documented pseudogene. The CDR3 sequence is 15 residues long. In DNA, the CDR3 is TGTGCCAGTTACACACATGGGGAGAGCAATCAGCCCCAGCATTTT. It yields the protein CASYTHGESNQPQHF.

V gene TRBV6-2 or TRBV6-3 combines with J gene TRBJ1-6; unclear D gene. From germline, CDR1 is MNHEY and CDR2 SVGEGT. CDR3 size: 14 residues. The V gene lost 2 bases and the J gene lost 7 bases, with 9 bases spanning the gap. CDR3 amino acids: CASSYPELNSPLHF. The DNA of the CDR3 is TGTGCCAGCAGTTACCCGGAGTTAAATTCACCCCTCCACTTT.

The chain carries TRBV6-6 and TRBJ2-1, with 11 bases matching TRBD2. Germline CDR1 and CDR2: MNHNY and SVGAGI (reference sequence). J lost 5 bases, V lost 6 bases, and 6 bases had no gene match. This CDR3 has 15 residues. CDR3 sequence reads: CASRNSGRADNEQFF. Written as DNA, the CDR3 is TGTGCCAGCAGAAATAGCGGGAGGGCTGACAATGAGCAGTTCTTC.

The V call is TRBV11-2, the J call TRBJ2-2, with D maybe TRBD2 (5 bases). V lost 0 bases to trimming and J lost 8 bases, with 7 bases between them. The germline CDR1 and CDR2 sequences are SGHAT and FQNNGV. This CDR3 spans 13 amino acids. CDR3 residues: CASSLERRGELFF. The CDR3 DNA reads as TGTGCCAGCAGCTTAGAAAGGAGGGGGGAGCTGTTTTTT.

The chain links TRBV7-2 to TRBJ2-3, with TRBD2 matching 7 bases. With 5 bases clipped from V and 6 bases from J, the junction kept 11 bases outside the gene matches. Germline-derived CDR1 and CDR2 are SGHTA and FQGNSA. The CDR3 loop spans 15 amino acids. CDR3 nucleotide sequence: TGTGCCAGCAGCGCACTAGCGTTCCTCGTGGATACGCAGTATTTT. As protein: CASSALAFLVDTQYF. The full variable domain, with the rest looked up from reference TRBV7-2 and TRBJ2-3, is GAGVSQSPSNKVTEKGKDVELRCDPISGHTALYWYRQSLGQGLEFLIYFQGNSAPDKSGLPSDRFSAERTGGSVSTLTIQRTQQEDSAVYLCASSALAFLVDTQYFGPGTRLTVL.

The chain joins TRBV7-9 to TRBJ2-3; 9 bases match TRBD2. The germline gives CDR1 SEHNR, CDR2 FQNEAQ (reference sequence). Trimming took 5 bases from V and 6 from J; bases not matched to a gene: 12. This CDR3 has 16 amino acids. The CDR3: CASSPGLGREGDTQYF. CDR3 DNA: TGTGCCAGCAGCCCCGGGCTAGGGCGGGAGGGCGATACGCAGTATTTT.

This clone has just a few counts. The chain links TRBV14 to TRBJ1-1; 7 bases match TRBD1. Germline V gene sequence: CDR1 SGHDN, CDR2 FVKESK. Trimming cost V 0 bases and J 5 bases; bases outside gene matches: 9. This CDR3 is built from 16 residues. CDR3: CASSQDEGAVWTEAFF. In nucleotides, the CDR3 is TGTGCCAGCAGCCAAGACGAGGGGGCCGTATGGACTGAAGCTTTCTTT. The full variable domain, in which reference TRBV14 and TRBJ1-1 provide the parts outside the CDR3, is EAGVTQFPSHSVIEKGQTVTLRCDPISGHDNLYWYRRVMGKEIKFLLHFVKESKQDESGMPNNRFLAERTGGTYSTLKVQPAELEDSGVYFCASSQDEGAVWTEAFFGQGTRLTVV.

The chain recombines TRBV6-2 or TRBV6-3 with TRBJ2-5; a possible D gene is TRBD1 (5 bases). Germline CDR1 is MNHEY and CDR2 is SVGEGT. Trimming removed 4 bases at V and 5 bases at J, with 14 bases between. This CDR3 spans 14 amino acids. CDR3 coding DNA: TGTGCCAGCAGTTTACGACAGTCCCCCGAGACCCAGTACTTC. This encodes CASSLRQSPETQYF.

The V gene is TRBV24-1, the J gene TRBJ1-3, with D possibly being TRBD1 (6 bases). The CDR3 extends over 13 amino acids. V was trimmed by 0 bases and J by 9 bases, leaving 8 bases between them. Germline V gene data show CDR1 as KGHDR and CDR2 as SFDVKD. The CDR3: CATSDLRGSTIYF. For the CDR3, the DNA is TGTGCCACCAGTGATTTGAGGGGGAGCACCATATATTTT.

The CDR3 is CASSLERTGTGNTIYF. DNA of the CDR3: TGCGCCAGCAGCTTGGAACGGACAGGGACTGGAAACACCATATATTTT. The chain is built from TRBV5-1 and TRBJ1-3; TRBD1 agrees at 8 bases. From germline, CDR1 is SGHRS and CDR2 YFSETQ. The J segment lost 2 bases and the V segment lost 0 bases, leaving 4 bases of the junction unmatched. This CDR3 contains 16 residues.

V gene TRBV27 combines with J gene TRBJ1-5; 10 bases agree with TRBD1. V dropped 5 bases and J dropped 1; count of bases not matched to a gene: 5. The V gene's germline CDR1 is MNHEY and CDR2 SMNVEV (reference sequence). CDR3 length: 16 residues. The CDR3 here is CASSATGGWSNQPQHF. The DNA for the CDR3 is TGTGCCAGCAGTGCGACAGGGGGCTGGAGCAATCAGCCCCAGCATTTT.

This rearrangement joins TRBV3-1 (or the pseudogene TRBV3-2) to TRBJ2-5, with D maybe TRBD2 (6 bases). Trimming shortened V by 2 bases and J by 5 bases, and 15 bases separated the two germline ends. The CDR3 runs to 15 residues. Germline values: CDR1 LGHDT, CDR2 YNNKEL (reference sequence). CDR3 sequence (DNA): TGTGCCAGCAGCCAAAGGTCCCCGGGGGTGGAGACCCAGTACTTC. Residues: CASSQRSPGVETQYF.

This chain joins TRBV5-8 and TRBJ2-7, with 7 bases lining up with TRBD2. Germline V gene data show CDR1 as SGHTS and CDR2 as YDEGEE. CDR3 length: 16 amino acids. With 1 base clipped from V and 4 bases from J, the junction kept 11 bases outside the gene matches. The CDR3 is CASSLLLGGINYEQYF. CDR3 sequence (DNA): TGTGCCAGCAGCTTGTTGCTCGGGGGGATTAATTACGAGCAGTACTTC.

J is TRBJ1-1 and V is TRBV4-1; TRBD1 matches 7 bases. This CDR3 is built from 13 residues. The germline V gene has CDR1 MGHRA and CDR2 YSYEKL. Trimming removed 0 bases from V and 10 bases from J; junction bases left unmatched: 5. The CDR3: CASSQDGQVAAFF. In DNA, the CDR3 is TGCGCCAGCAGCCAAGATGGACAGGTCGCAGCTTTCTTT.

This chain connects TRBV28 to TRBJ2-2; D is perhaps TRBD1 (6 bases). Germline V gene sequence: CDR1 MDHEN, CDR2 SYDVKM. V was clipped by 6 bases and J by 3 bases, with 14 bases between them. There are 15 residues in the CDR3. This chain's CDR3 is CASRTQGKDTGELFF. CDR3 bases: TGTGCCAGCAGAACCCAGGGGAAGGACACCGGGGAGCTGTTTTTT.

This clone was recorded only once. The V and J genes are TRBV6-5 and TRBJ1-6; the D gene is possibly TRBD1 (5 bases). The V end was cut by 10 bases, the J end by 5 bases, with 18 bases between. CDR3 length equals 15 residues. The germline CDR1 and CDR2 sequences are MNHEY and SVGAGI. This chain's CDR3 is CATLGAGPNNSPLHF. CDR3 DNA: TGTGCCACCCTAGGGGCAGGCCCCAATAATTCACCCCTCCACTTT.

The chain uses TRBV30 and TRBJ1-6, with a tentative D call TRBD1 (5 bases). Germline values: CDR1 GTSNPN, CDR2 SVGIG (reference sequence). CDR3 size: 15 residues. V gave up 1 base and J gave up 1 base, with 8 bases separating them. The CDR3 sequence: CAWSGRQSYNSPLHF. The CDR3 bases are TGTGCCTGGAGTGGCCGACAGTCCTATAATTCACCCCTCCACTTT.

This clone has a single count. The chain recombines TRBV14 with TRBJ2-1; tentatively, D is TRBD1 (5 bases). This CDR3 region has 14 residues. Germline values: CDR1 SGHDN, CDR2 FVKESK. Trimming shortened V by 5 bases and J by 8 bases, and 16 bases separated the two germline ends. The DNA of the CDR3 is TGTGCCAGCAGCTTTATCAGGGATCGCTATGAGCAGTTCTTC. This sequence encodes CASSFIRDRYEQFF.

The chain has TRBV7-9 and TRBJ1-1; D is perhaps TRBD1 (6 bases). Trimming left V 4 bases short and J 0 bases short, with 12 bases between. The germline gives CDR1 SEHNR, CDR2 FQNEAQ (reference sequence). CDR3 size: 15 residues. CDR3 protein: CASSSDRWMNTEAFF. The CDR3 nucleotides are TGTGCCAGCAGCTCGGACAGATGGATGAACACTGAAGCTTTCTTT.

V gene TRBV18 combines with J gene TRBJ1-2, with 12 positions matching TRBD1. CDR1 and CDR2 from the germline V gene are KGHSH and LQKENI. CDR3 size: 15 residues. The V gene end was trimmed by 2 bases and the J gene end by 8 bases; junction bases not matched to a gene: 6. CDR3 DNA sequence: TGTGCCAGCTCACCAAGGGGACAGGGGGCGCACGGCTACACCTTC. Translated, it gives CASSPRGQGAHGYTF.